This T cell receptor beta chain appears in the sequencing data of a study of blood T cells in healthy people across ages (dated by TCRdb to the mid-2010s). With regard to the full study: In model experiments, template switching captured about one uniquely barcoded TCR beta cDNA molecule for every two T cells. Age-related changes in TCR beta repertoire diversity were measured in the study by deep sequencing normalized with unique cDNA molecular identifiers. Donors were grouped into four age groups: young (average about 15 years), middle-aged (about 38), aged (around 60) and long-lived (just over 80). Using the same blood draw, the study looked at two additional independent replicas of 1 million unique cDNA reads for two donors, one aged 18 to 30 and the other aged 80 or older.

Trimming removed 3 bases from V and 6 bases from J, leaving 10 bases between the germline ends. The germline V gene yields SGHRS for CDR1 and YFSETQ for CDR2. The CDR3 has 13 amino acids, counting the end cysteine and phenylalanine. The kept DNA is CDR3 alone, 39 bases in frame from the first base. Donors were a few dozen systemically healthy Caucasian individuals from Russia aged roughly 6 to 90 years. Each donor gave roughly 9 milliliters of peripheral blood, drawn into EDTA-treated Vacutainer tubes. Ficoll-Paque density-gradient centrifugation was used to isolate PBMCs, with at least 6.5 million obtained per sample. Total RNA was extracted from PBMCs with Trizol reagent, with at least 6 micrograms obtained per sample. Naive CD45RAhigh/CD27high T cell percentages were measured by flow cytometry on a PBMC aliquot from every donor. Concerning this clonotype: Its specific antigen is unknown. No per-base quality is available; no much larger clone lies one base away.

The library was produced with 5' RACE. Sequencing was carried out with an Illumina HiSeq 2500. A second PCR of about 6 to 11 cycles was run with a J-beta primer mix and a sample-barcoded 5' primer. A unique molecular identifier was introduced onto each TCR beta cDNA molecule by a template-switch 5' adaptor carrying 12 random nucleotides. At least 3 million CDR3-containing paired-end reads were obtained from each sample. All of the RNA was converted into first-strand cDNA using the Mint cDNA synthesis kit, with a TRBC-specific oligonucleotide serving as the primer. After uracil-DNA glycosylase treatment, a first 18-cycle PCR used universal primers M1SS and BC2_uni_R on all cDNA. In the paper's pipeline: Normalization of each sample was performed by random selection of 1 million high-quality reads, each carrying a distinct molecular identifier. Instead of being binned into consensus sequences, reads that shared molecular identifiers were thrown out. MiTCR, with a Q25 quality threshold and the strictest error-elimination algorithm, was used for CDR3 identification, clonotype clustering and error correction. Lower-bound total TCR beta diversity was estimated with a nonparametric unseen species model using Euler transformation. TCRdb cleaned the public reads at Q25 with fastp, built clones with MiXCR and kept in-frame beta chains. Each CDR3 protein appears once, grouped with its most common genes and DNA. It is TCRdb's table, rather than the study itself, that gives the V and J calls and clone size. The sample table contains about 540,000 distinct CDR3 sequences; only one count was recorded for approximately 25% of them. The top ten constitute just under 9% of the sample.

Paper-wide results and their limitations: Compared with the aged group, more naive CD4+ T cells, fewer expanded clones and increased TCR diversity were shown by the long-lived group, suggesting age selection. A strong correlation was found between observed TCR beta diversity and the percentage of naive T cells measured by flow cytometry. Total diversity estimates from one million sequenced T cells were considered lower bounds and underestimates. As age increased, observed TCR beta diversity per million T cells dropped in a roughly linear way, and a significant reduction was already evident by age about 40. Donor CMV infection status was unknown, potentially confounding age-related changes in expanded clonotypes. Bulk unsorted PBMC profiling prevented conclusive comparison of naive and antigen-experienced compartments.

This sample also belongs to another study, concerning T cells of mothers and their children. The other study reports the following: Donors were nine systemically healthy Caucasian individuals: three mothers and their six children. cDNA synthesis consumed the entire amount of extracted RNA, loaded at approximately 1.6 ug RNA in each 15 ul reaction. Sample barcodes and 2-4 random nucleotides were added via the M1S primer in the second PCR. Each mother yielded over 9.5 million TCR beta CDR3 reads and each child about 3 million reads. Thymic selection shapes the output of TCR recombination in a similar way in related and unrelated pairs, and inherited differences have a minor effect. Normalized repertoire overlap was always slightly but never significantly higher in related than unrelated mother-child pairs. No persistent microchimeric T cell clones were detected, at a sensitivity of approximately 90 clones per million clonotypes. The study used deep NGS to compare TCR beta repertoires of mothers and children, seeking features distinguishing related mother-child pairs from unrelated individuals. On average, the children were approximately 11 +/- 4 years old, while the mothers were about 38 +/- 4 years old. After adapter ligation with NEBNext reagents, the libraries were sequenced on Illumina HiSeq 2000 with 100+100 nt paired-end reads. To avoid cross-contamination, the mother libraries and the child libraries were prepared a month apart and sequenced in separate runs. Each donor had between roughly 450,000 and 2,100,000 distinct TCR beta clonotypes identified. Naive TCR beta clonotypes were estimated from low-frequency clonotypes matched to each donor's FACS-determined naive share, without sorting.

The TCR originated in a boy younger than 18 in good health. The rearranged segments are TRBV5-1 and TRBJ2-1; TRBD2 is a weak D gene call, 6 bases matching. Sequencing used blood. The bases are TGCGCCAGCAGCTGGGGACTCAGCAATGAGCAGTTCTTC. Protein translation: CASSWGLSNEQFF.